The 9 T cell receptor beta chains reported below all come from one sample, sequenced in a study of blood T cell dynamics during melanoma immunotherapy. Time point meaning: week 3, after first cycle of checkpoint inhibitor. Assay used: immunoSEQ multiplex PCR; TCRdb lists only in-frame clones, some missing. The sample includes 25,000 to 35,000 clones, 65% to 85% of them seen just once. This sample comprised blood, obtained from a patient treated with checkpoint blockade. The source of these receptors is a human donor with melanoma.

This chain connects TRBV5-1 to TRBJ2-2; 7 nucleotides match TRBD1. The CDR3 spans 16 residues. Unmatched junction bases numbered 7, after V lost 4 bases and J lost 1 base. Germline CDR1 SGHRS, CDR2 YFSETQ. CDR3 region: CASSLGQAMNTGELFF. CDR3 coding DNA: TGCGCCAGCAGCCTCGGACAGGCTATGAACACCGGGGAGCTGTTTTTT.

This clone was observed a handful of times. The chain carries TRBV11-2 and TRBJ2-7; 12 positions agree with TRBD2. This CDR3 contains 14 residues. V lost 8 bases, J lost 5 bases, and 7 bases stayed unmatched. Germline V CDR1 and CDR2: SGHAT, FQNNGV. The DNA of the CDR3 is TGTGCCAGCCGATCGACTAGCGGGGGCCACGAGCAGTACTTC. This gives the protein CASRSTSGGHEQYF.

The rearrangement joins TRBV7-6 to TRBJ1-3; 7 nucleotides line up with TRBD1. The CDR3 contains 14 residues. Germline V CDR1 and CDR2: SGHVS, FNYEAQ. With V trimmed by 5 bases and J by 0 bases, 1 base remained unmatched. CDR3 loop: CASSRDSSGNTIYF. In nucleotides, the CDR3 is TGTGCCAGCAGCAGGGACAGCTCTGGAAACACCATATATTTT.

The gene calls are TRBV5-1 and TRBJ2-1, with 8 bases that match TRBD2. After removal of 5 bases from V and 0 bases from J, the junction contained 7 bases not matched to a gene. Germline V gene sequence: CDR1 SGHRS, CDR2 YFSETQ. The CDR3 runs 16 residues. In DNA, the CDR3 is TGCGCCAGCAGGTCCACTAGCGGTAGCTCCTACAATGAGCAGTTCTTC. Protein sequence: CASRSTSGSSYNEQFF.

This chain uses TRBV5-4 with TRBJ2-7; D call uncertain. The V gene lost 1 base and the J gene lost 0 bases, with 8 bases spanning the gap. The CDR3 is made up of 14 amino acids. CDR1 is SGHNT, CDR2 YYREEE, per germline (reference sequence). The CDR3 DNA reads TGTGCCAGCAGCTTGATAACTGTCTCCTACGAGCAGTACTTC. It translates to CASSLITVSYEQYF.

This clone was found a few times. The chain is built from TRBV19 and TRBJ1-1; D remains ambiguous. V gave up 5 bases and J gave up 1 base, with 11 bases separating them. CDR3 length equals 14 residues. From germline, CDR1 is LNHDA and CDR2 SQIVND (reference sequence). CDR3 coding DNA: TGTGCCAGTAGTCATCTGGTCTCGAACACTGAAGCTTTCTTT. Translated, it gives CASSHLVSNTEAFF. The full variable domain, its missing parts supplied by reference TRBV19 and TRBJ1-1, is DGGITQSPKYLFRKEGQNVTLSCEQNLNHDAMYWYRQDPGQGLRLIYYSQIVNDFQKGDIAEGYSVSREKKESFPLTVTSAQKNPTAFYLCASSHLVSNTEAFFGQGTRLTVV.

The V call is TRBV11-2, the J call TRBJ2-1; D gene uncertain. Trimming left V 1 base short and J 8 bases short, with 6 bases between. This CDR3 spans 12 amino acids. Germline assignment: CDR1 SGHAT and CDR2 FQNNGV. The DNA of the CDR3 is TGTGCCAGCAGCTTAGTAAAGGATGAGCAGTTCTTC. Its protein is CASSLVKDEQFF.

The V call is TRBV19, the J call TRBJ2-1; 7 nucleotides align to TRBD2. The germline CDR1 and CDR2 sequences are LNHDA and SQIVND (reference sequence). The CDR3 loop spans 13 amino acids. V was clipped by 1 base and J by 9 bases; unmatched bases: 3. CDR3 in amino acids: CASSIGGGAEQFF. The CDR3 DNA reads TGTGCCAGTAGTATAGGGGGGGGTGCTGAGCAGTTCTTC.

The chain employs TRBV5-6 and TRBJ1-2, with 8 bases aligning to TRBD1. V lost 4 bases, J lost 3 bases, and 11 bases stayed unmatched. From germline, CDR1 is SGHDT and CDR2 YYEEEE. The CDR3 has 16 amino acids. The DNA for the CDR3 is TGTGCCAGCAGCATGGGCGGACAGGGCCTTTACTATGGCTACACCTTC. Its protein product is CASSMGGQGLYYGYTF.